This T cell receptor beta chain was captured by sequencing in a study of CD8 T cells in ankylosing spondylitis. Study-wide results and limits: Reportedly, matched ankylosing spondylitis synovial fluid was significantly enriched for disease-linked clones. Characteristic, it appeared, of ankylosing spondylitis blood was a TCR beta motif of eight or nine highly homologous variants.

In its sample, this clonotype was seen many times. Its cognate antigen is unknown. The CDR3 consists of 13 residues. Trimming at V came to 5 bases and at J to 4 bases, leaving 4 bases not matched to a gene. The germline gives CDR1 SQVTM, CDR2 ANQGSEA. TCRdb fed the 5' RACE reads into MiXCR, producing one record per CDR3 protein. Of fewer than 400,000 distinct CDR3 sequences in the sample, around 24% are singletons; the top ten hold about a sixth. Sequenced material: blood, either unsorted or a sorted T cell fraction (not recorded which). The sequence was collected from a male donor with ankylosing spondylitis. The chain recombines TRBV29-1 with TRBJ2-2, with 7 bases matching TRBD2. CDR3 coding DNA: TGCAGCGTTCGTCTAGCGGTCACCGGGGAGCTGTTTTTT. Protein: CSVRLAVTGELFF.